This T cell receptor beta chain emerged from a study of cytomegalovirus exposure and HLA in healthy donors. V lost 4 bases and J lost 2, with 12 bases in between. Germline CDR1 and CDR2: SGHRS and YFSETQ. The CDR3 spans 15 residues. The study ran its PCR with 60 Vbeta and 13 Jbeta primers. Sequencing used immunoSEQ multiplex PCR; TCRdb keeps in-frame clones, though not all of them. The sample lists 33,000 or so clones, approximately 90% occurring once. The sequencing sample was made of PBMCs. The origin of this receptor is a woman between 18 and 30 years old in good health and CMV-seronegative. This chain connects TRBV5-1 to TRBJ2-2; possibly TRBD1 for D (6 bases). CDR3: CASSQDSYNTGELFF. CDR3 in DNA: TGCGCCAGCAGCCAGGACAGTTACAACACCGGGGAGCTGTTTTTT.